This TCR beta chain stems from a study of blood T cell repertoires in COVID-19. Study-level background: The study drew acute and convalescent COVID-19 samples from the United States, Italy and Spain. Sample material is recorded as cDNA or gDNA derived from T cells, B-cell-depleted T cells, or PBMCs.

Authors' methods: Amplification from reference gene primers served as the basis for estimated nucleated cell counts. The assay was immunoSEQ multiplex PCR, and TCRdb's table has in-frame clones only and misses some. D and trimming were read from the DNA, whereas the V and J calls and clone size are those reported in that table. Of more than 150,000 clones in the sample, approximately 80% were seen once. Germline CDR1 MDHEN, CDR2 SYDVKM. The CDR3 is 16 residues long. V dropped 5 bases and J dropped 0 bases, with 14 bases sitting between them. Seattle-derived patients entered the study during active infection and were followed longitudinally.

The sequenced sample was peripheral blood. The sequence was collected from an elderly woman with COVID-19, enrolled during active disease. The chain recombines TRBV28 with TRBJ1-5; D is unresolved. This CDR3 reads CASSPGGWGSNQPQHF. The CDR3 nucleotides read TGTGCCAGCAGTCCTGGCGGGTGGGGTAGCAATCAGCCCCAGCATTTT.